The 9 T cell receptor beta chains below come from one sample, sequenced in a study of T cell responses to AZD1222 COVID-19 vaccine (dated by TCRdb to 2020 to 2023). Taken with the paper, the label for time point translates to: baseline before first vaccination. Libraries came from the immunoSEQ multiplex PCR assay. TCRdb re-hosts the immuneACCESS table, in-frame sequences only. Its copies lack some clones; in the studies checked, an unresolved V gene accounts for under half of them, and the cause for the rest is not known. For this sample there are about 100,000 clones; around 89% appear just once. The biggest ten clones account for about 1.8% of the sample. The sample consisted of peripheral blood, taken on day 0 of AZD1222 vaccination. Receptors were obtained from an adult in good health.

The rearrangement uses TRBV2 and TRBJ1-1, with no clear D. The ends were cut back, 8 bases at V and 3 bases at J, with 10 bases in the middle. Germline V gene lookup returns CDR1 SNHLY and CDR2 FYNNEI. The length of the CDR3 is 12 residues. CDR3 in DNA: TGTGCCAGCTCCTACAGTGACACTGAAGCTTTCTTT. Translating it yields CASSYSDTEAFF.

Comment on this clone: Other DNA sequences in the same sample also yield this CDR3. This sequence joins TRBV4-3 and TRBJ2-1, with D unclear. The CDR3 extends over 15 amino acids. Germline V gene data show CDR1 as LGHNA and CDR2 as YSLEER. V was shortened by 1 base and J by 1 base, with 8 bases between the two germline ends. The CDR3 reads CASSQGSGSYNEQFF. For the CDR3, the DNA is TGCGCCAGCAGCCAAGGTTCAGGATCCTACAATGAGCAGTTCTTC.

This clone was counted a few times. V usage is TRBV7-8 and J usage is TRBJ2-2; D not resolved. The CDR3 sequence is 16 residues long. CDR1 and CDR2 (germline): SGHVS, FQNEAQ. Trimming left V 2 bases short and J 1 base short, with 11 bases between. The CDR3 sequence: CASSLMRLGNTGELFF. CDR3 in DNA: TGTGCCAGCAGCTTAATGCGTCTAGGGAACACCGGGGAGCTGTTTTTT.

V and J are TRBV2 and TRBJ2-1, with 9 bases that match TRBD1. Germline V lookup: CDR1 SNHLY, CDR2 FYNNEI. V lost 6 bases, J lost 6 bases, and 12 bases stayed unmatched. The length of the CDR3 is 16 residues. The chain's CDR3 is CASRPPGQGRGNEQFF. In DNA form, the CDR3 reads TGTGCCAGCAGGCCTCCGGGACAGGGAAGGGGCAATGAGCAGTTCTTC.

The sample holds one count of this clone. The chain has TRBV4-1 and TRBJ2-1; a weak D match, TRBD1 (5 bases). The length of the CDR3 is 15 residues. Deletions cut 0 bases from V and 4 bases from J, with 10 bases between. CDR1 MGHRA and CDR2 YSYEKL come from the germline V gene. CDR3 amino acids: CASSQDLSGYNEQFF. CDR3 in DNA: TGCGCCAGCAGCCAAGATCTGTCAGGGTACAATGAGCAGTTCTTC.

The sample holds a few counts of this clone. This sequence joins TRBV4-3 and TRBJ1-2; a weak D match, TRBD1 (5 bases). Germline loops: CDR1 LGHNA, CDR2 YSLEER. CDR3 size: 16 residues. V lost 0 bases to trimming and J lost 0 bases, with 11 bases between them. CDR3 in amino acids: CASSQDFEGPNYGYTF. The CDR3, as DNA: TGCGCCAGCAGCCAAGATTTTGAGGGGCCTAACTATGGCTACACCTTC.

V usage is TRBV7-8 and J usage is TRBJ1-1; D is possibly TRBD1 (5 bases). Looked up from germline, CDR1 is SGHVS and CDR2 is FQNEAQ. CDR3 size: 14 residues. Trimming left V 5 bases short and J 5 bases short, with 15 bases between. The CDR3 protein is CASSPRYQGTEAFF. In DNA form, the CDR3 reads TGTGCCAGCAGCCCGAGGTACCAGGGAACTGAAGCTTTCTTT.

CDR3 coding DNA: TGTGCCAGCAGCTTAGTCACATTCGAGACCCAGTACTTC. This gives the protein CASSLVTFETQYF. V usage is TRBV7-2 and J usage is TRBJ2-5; D is uncertain. V lost 1 base and J lost 5, with 8 bases in between. Germline CDR1 and CDR2: SGHTA and FQGNSA. CDR3 size: 13 residues.

This clone was counted a few times. The CDR3 region is CASSFKGRAKLSTDTQYF. Here the CDR3 DNA reads TGTGCCAGCAGTTTTAAAGGGAGGGCCAAACTTAGCACAGATACGCAGTATTTT. The V call is TRBV27, the J call TRBJ2-3; 7 positions agree with TRBD2. Germline loops: CDR1 MNHEY, CDR2 SMNVEV (reference sequence). V lost 3 bases and J lost 0; bases outside the gene matches: 12. This CDR3 spans 18 amino acids.